This TCR beta chain was recovered during a study of PD-L1 blockade in urothelial cancer (dated by TCRdb to the late 2010s). In terms of the full investigation: Therapy was started in the mid-2010s for all patients, and atezolizumab 1,200 mg was administered intravenously every 3 weeks. Pretreatment blood TCR-seq was available for nearly 30 patients, at least one posttreatment blood collection was obtained for about 25 patients, and tumor TCR-seq was available for about 25 patients. In the same patients who had TCR sequencing, pretreatment tumors also underwent whole exome sequencing and RNA sequencing. Durable clinical benefit meant progression-free survival longer than 6 months, and TCR features were also tested against progression-free and overall survival. Under 10 patients reached durable clinical benefit, while 20 or so patients did not. Blood samples yielded a median of roughly 140,000 T cells and more than 75,000 unique TCRs, with median clonality approximately 0.08. Pretreatment tumor samples, along with matched peripheral blood collected serially before and after atezolizumab treatment, underwent TCR sequencing. About 85% of the roughly 29 patients were males with bladder-origin urothelial cancer, and about 60% of the roughly 29 reported a prior smoking history. Patients had an ECOG performance status of 0 or 1 and had received between 0 and 3 prior chemotherapy regimens. The study was an exploratory multi-omic analysis of somatic, immune and clinical correlates of response to PD-L1 blockade with atezolizumab in urothelial cancer. Blood samples were analyzed at two time points: 3 weeks after treatment start (second dose) and 6 weeks after treatment start.

Each PCR received spiked-in synthetic TCR analog templates so that absolute template abundance could be estimated from read counts. The immunoSEQ assay used bias-controlled V and J gene primers to amplify TCRbeta CDR3 regions from genomic DNA. Sequencing of rearranged TCRbeta segments was performed at approximately 20X coverage. Regarding the original processing steps: Sequencing errors were corrected by clustering and CDR3s were annotated against IMGT to assign V, D and J genes. Out-of-frame and stop-codon sequences were excluded, and only productive TCRbeta rearrangements were used in downstream analyses. Clonality was calculated as one minus the Shannon entropy normalized by the log of the number of unique productive sequences. Fisher's exact test with Benjamini-Hochberg correction, using a cutoff of adjusted p below 0.01, was how clones that differed between time points or between blood and tumor were identified. TCRdb stores this immuneACCESS table with in-frame sequences only. Part of the clones is absent; in the studies checked, under half of the shortfall reflects unresolved V genes, and no reason is known for the rest. V and J calls and clone size follow that table, whereas D and trimming were derived from the DNA. Counted in this sample were 20,000 to 25,000 clones; under 95% of them appeared once. In total, the top ten clones hold about 11% of the sample.

The germline V gene supplies CDR1 SNHLY and CDR2 FYNNEI. The CDR3, cysteine through phenylalanine, is 17 amino acids long. Of all the DNA, just the CDR3 is kept, 51 bases in frame from base 1. V lost 5 bases and J lost 2 bases, and the count of bases not matched to a germline gene is 3. The investigation overall reported the following: Improved progression-free and overall survival was associated with having pretreatment peripheral blood TCR clonality below the median. Because of the small sample size (n ≈ 30) and the many exploratory analyses performed, the results are intended to be regarded as hypothesis-generating. Among patients with durable benefit, tumor-associated TCR clones showed greater expansion in peripheral blood 3 weeks after treatment started (n ≈ 21, p = 0.022).

According to the study, the label for this sample's time point signals: peripheral blood 6 weeks after treatment start. The cohort comprised approximately 30 patients with locally advanced or metastatic urothelial carcinoma treated at Memorial Sloan Kettering on a trial protocol. Peripheral blood mononuclear cells were collected pretreatment and during treatment, with between 1 and 8 total time points obtained per patient. The Qiagen DNeasy Blood extraction kit was used to purify genomic DNA from total PBMCs and tumor samples. PBMCs were collected pretreatment and during treatment and were isolated and stored as previously described. About this clone: Its antigen has not been determined. No much larger clonotype is one base removed from it; base qualities were not supplied.

The receptor was derived from a woman aged 60-75 years with urothelial cancer. This specimen was PBMCs, taken around atezolizumab (anti-PD-L1) treatment. The chain uses TRBV2 and TRBJ2-6, and TRBD2 matches 13 of the central bases. The DNA sequence is given as TGTGCCAGCAGTAAACTAGCGGGAGGGCCTGGGGCCAACGTCCTGACTTTC. The resulting protein is CASSKLAGGPGANVLTF.